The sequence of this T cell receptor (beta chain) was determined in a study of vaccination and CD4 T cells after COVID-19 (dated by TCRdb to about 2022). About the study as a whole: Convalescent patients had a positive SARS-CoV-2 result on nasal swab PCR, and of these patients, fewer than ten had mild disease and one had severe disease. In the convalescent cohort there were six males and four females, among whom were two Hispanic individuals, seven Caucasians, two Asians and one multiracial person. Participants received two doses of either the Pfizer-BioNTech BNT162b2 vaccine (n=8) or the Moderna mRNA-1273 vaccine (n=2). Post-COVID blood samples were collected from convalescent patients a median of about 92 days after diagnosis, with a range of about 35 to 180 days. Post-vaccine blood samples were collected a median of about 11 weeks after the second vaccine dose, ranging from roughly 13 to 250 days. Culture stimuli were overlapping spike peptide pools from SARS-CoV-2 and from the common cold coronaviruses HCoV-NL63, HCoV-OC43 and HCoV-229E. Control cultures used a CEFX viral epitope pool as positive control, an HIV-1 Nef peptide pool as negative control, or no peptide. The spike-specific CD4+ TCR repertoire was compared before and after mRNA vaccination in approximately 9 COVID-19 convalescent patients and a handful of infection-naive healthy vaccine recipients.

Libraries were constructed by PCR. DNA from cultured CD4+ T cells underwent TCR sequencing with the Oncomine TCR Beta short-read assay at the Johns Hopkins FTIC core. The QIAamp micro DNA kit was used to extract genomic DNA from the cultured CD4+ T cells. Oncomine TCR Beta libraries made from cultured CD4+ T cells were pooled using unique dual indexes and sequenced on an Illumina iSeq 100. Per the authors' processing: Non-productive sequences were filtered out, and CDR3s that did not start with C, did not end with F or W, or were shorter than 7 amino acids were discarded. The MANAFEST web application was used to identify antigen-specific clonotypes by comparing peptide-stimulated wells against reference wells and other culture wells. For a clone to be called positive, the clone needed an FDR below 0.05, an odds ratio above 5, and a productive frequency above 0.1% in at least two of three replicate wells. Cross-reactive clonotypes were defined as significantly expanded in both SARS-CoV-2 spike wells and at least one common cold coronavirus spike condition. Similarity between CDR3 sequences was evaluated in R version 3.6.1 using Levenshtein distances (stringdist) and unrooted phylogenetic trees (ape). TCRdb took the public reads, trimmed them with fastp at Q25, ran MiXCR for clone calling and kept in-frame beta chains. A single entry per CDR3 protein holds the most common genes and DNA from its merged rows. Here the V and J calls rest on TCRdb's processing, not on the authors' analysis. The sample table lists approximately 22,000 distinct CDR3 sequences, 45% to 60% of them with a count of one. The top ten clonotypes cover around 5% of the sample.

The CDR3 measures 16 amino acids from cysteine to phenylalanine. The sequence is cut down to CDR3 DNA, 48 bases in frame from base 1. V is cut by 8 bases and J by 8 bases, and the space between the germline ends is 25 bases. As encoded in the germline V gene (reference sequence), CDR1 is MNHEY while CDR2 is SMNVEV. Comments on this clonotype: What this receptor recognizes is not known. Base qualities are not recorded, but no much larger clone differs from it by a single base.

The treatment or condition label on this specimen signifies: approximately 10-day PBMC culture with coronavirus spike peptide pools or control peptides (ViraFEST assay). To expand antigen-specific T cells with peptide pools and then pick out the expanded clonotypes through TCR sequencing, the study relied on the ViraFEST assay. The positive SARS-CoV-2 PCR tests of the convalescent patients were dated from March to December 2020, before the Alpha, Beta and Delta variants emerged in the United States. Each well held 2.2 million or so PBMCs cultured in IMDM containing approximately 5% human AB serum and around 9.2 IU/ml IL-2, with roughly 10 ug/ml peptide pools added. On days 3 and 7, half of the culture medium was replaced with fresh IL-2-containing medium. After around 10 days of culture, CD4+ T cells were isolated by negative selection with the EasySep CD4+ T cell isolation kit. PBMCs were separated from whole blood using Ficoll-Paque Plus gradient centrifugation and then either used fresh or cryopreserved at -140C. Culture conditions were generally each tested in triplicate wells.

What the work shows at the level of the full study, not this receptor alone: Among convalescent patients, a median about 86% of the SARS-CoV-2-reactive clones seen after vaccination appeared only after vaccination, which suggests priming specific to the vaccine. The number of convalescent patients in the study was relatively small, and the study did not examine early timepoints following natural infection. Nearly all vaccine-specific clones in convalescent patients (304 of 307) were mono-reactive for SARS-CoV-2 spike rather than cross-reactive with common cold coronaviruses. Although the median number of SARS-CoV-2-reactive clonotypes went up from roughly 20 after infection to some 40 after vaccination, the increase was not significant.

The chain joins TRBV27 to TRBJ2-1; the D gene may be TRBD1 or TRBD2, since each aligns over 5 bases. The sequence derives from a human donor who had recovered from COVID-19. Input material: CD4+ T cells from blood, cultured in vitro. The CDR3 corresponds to CASARRVGPSIYEQFF. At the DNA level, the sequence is TGTGCCAGCGCAAGAAGAGTGGGACCTAGTATCTATGAGCAGTTCTTC.